The clone carrying this T cell receptor beta chain was seen only a few times. This entry belongs to a study of CD8 T cells in ankylosing spondylitis. V dropped 6 bases and J dropped 1; count of bases not matched to a gene: 4. Per the germline V gene, CDR1 is SQVTM and CDR2 is ANQGSEA. CDR3 size: 14 residues. Using quantitative 5'-RACE with molecular barcodes, the authors made TCR beta libraries. A single record per CDR3 protein comes from TCRdb applying MiXCR to the 5' RACE reads. The table lists nearly 350,000 distinct CDR3 sequences, over 12% of them singletons. The V call is TRBV29-1, the J call TRBJ2-2; TRBD2 agrees at 8 bases. Sequenced: blood, either unsorted or a sorted T cell fraction (not recorded which). The sequence was obtained from a male donor with ankylosing spondylitis or in good health (not recorded which). In DNA, the CDR3 is TGCAGCGTGGGACTAGGGAGGAACACCGGGGAGCTGTTTTTT. Translated, it gives CSVGLGRNTGELFF.